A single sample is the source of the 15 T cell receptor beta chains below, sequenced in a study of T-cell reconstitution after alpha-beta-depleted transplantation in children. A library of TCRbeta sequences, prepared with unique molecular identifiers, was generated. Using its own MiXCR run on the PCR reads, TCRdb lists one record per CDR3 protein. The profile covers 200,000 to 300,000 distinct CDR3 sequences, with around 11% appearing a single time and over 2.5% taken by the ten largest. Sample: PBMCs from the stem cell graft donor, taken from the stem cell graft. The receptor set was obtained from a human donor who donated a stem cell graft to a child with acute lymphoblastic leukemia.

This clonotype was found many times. CDR3 bases: TGTGCCAGCAGCTTAGTTGGACCGAACACCGGGGAGCTGTTTTTT. It is translated as CASSLVGPNTGELFF. This chain links TRBV7-2 with TRBJ2-2; D gene unclear. Trimming took 1 base from V and 0 from J, leaving 6 bases between them. CDR3 size: 15 residues. CDR1 and CDR2 (germline): SGHTA, FQGNSA.

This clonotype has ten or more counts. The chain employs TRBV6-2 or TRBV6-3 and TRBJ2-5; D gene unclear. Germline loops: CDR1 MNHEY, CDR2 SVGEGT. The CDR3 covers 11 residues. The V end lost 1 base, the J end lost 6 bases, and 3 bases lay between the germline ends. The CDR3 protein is CASSYFQTQYF. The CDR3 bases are TGTGCCAGCAGTTACTTCCAGACCCAGTACTTC.

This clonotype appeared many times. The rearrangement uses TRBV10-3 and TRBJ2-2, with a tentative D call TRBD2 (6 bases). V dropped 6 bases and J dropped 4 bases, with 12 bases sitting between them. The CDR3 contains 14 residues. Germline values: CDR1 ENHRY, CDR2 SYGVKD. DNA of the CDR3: TGTGCCATCAGGGAGGGTCGAGGCACCGGGGAGCTGTTTTTT. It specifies CAIREGRGTGELFF.

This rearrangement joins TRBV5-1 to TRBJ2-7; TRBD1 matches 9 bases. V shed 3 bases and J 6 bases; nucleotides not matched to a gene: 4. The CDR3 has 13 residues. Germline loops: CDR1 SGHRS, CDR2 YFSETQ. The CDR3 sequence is CASSWTGELEQYF. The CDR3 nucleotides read TGCGCCAGCAGCTGGACAGGGGAACTCGAGCAGTACTTC.

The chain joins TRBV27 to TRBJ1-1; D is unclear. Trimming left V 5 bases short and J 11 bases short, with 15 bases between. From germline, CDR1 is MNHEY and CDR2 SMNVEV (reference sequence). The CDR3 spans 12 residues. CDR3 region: CASSDGSVGAFF. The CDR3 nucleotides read TGTGCCAGCAGTGATGGATCCGTGGGGGCTTTCTTT.

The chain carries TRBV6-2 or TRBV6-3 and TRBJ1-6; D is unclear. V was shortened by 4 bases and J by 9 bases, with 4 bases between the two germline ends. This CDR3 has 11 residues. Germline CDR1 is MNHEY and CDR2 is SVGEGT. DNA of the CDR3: TGTGCCAGCAGTTTGACTTCACCCCTCCACTTT. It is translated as CASSLTSPLHF.

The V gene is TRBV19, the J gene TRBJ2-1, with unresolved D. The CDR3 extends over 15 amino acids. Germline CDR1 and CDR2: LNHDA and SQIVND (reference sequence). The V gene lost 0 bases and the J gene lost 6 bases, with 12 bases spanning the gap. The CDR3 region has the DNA TGTGCCAGTAGTATAGACATCCTTTGGCCCAATGAGCAGTTCTTC. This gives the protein CASSIDILWPNEQFF.

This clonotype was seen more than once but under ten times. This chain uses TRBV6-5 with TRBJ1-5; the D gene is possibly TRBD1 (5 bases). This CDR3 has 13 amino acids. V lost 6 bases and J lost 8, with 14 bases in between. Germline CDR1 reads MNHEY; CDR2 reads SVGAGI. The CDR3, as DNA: TGTGCCAGCAGCCGGTGGGGGGGGGAGCCCCAGCATTTT. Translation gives CASSRWGGEPQHF.

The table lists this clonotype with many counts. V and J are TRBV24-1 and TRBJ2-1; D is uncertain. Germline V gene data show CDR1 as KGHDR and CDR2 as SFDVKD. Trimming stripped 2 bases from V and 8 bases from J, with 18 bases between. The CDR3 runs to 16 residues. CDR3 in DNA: TGTGCCACCAGTGATTCCCTCACCGCGCCGTCTCATGAGCAGTTCTTC. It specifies CATSDSLTAPSHEQFF.

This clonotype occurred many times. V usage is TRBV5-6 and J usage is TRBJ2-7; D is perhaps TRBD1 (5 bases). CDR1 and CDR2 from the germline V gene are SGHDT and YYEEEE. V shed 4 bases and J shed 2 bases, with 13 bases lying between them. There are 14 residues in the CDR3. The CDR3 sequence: CASSVTESTYEQYF. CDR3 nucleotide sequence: TGTGCCAGCAGCGTGACAGAGTCAACCTACGAGCAGTACTTC.

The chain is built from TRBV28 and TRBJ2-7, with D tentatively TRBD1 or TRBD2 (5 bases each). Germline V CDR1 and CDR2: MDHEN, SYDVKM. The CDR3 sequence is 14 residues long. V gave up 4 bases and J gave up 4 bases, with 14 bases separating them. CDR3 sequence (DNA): TGTGCCAGCAGTTCAGGGACCCAACTGTACGAGCAGTACTTC. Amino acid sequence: CASSSGTQLYEQYF.

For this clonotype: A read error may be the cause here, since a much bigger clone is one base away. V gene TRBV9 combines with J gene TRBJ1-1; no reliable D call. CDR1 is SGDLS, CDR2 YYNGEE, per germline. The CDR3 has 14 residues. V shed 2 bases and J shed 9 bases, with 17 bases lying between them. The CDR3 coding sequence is TGTGCCAGCAGCGTGGTAGAGAGAGGAGAGAAAGCTTTCTTT. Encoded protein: CASSVVERGEKAFF.

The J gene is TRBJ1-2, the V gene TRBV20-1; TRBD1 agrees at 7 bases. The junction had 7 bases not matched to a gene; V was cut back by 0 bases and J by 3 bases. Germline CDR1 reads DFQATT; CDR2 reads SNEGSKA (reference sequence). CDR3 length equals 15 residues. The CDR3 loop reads CSARDLQGMHYGYTF. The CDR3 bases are TGCAGTGCTAGAGACTTACAGGGGATGCACTATGGCTACACCTTC.

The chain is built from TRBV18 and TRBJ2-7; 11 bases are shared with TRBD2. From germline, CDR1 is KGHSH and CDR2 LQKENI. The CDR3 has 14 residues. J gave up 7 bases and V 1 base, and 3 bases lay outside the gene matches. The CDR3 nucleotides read TGTGCCAGCTCACCACTAGCGGGAGGGGGAGAGCAGTACTTC. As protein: CASSPLAGGGEQYF.

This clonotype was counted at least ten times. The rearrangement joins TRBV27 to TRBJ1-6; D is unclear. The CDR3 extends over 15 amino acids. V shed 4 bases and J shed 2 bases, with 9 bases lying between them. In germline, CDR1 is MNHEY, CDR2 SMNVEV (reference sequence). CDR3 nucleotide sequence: TGTGCCAGCAGTTATGGGGAGACCTATAATTCACCCCTCCACTTT. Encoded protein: CASSYGETYNSPLHF.